This TCR beta chain was captured by sequencing in a study of shared clonotypes between healthy human individuals. Germline assignment: CDR1 SQVTM and CDR2 ANQGSEA. This CDR3 is 14 amino acids long. Unmatched junction bases numbered 7, after V lost 0 bases and J lost 5 bases. There were only Caucasian adults among the donors, and all lived in Nashville, Tennessee. Into CD45RA+ naive and CD45RA-negative memory subsets, the CD4+ cells were split. In the authors' methods: Filtering differed, since immunoSEQ gave only junction sequences and no quality scores. Only in-frame clones appear in the TCRdb table, and some are missing; sequencing was by immunoSEQ multiplex PCR. The V and J calls and clone size were taken over from that table, and D and trimming were inferred from the DNA. The data hold approximately 1,500,000 clones, with 95% to 97% observed a single time.

This receptor was identified in a man under 40 in good health. The sequencing input was naive CD4+ T cells sorted from blood. Subset specified: CD45RA+ positively selected. This sequence joins TRBV29-1 and TRBJ2-7, with TRBD2 matching over 7 bases. The CDR3 loop is CSVEERDYGNEQYF. CDR3 DNA: TGCAGCGTTGAAGAGCGGGACTACGGAAACGAGCAGTACTTC.